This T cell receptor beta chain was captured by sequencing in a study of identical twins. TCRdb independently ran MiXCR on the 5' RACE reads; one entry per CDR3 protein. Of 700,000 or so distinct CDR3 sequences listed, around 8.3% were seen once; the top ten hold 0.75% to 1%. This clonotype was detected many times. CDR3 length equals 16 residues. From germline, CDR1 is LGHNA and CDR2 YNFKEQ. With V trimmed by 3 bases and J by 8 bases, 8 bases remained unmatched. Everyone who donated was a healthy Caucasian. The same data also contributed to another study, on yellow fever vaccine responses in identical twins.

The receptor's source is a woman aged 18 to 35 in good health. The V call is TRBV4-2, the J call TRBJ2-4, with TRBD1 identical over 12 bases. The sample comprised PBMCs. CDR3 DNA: TGTGCCAGCAGCCACGGGACAGGGGGCGAGGTGGACATTCAGTACTTC. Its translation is CASSHGTGGEVDIQYF.